A selection of T cell receptor beta chains follows, all from one sample in a study of beta chain features in type 1 diabetes. Sequencing was performed with immunoSEQ multiplex PCR; in TCRdb, only in-frame clones are kept and a portion is missing. The sample holds a few hundred thousand clones, approximately 25% seen once. The sequencing input was naive CD4+ T cells from blood. The receptor set was obtained from a woman aged 25 to 39 with type 1 diabetes. The CDR3 runs from the conserved cysteine through the conserved F or W. D genes are given only for firm matches. Expanded clones are given a class, and other clones once, few, many or no size at all.

abundance	j_gene	d_gene	v_gene	CDR3nt	CDR3aa
-	TRBJ2-3	-	TRBV29-1	TGCAGCGTTCAAACAGGCACAGATACGCAGTATTTT	CSVQTGTDTQYF
-	TRBJ2-5	-	TRBV5-1	TGCGCCAGCAGCTTGAACCGAGGGGGTAGGGAGACCCAGTACTTC	CASSLNRGGRETQYF
few	TRBJ2-2	-	TRBV29-1	TGCAGCGTTGCTCATGGCGGCGGGGAGCTGTTTTTT	CSVAHGGGELFF
-	TRBJ1-2	-	TRBV29-1	TGCAGCGGTGGGGGGAAACCCTATGGCTACACCTTC	CSGGGKPYGYTF
few	TRBJ2-2	TRBD1	TRBV19	TGTGCCAGTACCCTCCGGCAGGGGGTGGACACCGGGGAGCTGTTTTTT	CASTLRQGVDTGELFF
-	TRBJ1-4	-	TRBV5-6	TGTGCCAGCAGCTTGGGCAGGGGTGAGAAACTGTTTTTT	CASSLGRGEKLFF
few	TRBJ2-7	-	TRBV7-9	TGTGCCAGCAGCGACCGGGACATACTTTACGAGCAGTACTTC	CASSDRDILYEQYF
-	TRBJ2-4	-	TRBV29-1	TGCAGCGTTGCCCACAGGGGACTTCCCGCCAAAAACATTCAGTACTTC	CSVAHRGLPAKNIQYF
-	TRBJ2-7	-	TRBV5-1	TGCGCCAGCAGCTTGGAGCAGGGGCGAGGGGAGCAGTACTTC	CASSLEQGRGEQYF
-	TRBJ2-7	-	TRBV23-1	TGCGCCAGCAGTGTCCAGGGAATTCTCTACGAGCAGTACTTC	CASSVQGILYEQYF
few	TRBJ2-1	TRBD2	TRBV6-8	TGTGCCAGCAGTCCGGTACTAGCGGACGATGAGCAGTTCTTC	CASSPVLADDEQFF
-	TRBJ2-7	TRBD1	TRBV30	TGTGCCTGGAGGCGGACAGGGGGTAGCGAGCAGTACTTC	CAWRRTGGSEQYF
few	TRBJ1-5	-	TRBV11-2	TGTGCCAGCAGCTCCCGGGGTAATCAGCCCCAGCATTTT	CASSSRGNQPQHF
once	TRBJ2-1	-	TRBV6-6	TGTGCCAGCAGTACTAGTGGTGAGCAGTTCTTC	CASSTSGEQFF
few	TRBJ1-1	TRBD1	TRBV2	TGTGCCAGCAGTGAAGCGACAGGGATCCGGAAAGCTTTCTTT	CASSEATGIRKAFF
few	TRBJ1-4	TRBD1	TRBV5-4	TGTGCCAGCAGCCAGGGACAGGGTGAAAAACTGTTTTTT	CASSQGQGEKLFF
few	TRBJ1-2	-	TRBV29-1	TGCAGCGTTGAAGCGGACAGCTACTCCAACTATGGCTACACCTTC	CSVEADSYSNYGYTF
few	TRBJ2-7	TRBD1	TRBV29-1	TGCAGCGTGATTCGACAGGGGAGCTCCTACGAGCAGTACTTC	CSVIRQGSSYEQYF
few	TRBJ2-1	TRBD1	TRBV28	TGTGCCAGCAGTCCTTCCTGGGGACAGAGCTCCTACAATGAGCAGTTCTTC	CASSPSWGQSSYNEQFF
-	TRBJ2-1	TRBD2	TRBV30	TGTGCCTGGAGTGAAGGGACTAGCGCCAATTTGCAGTTCTTC	CAWSEGTSANLQFF
-	TRBJ2-7	-	TRBV18	TGTGCCAGCTCACCACCGGGACTTCCCTACGAGCAGTACTTC	CASSPPGLPYEQYF
few	TRBJ2-5	-	TRBV28	TGTGCCAGCAGTTTTCCAGGGAACCAAGAGACCCAGTACTTC	CASSFPGNQETQYF
few	TRBJ2-7	TRBD1	TRBV5-1	TGCGCCAGCAGCTTGGGACAGGGTGACGAGCAGTACTTC	CASSLGQGDEQYF
-	TRBJ2-5	-	TRBV7-3	TGTGCCAGCAGCTTAATGGGGGGAGCGGAGACCCAGTACTTC	CASSLMGGAETQYF
-	TRBJ2-5	TRBD1	TRBV30	TGTGCCAGCCGCCCTCCAGGGGGCGAAGAGACCCAGTACTTC	CASRPPGGEETQYF